This T cell receptor (beta chain) is drawn from a study of cytomegalovirus exposure and HLA in healthy donors. Findings and caveats of the study: Listed as cytomegalovirus-associated were 150 or so TCR beta chains.

Here immunoSEQ multiplex PCR was the method, and the copy in TCRdb shows in-frame clones only, minus some. The sample shows about 90,000 clones, about four fifths of them seen only once. Germline CDR1 is SGHRS and CDR2 is YFSETQ. With V trimmed by 8 bases and J by 2 bases, 6 bases remained unmatched. The CDR3 contains 13 residues. The count of this clone is one. Antigen unknown. The donors were in the roughly 130-subject validation cohort; that cohort was separate from the roughly 660-subject first cohort. The origin of this receptor is a young woman in good health and CMV-seropositive. Input material: PBMCs. The chain couples TRBV5-1 to TRBJ2-7, with 8 bases matching TRBD1. The CDR3 DNA is TGCGCCAGTTCGGGACAGGCAGCCTACGAGCAGTACTTC. Translated, it gives CASSGQAAYEQYF. Variable domain in full (rest from reference TRBV5-1 and TRBJ2-7): KAGVTQTPRYLIKTRGQQVTLSCSPISGHRSVSWYQQTPGQGLQFLFEYFSETQRNKGNFPGRFSGRQFSNSRSEMNVSTLELGDSALYLCASSGQAAYEQYFGPGTRLTVT.